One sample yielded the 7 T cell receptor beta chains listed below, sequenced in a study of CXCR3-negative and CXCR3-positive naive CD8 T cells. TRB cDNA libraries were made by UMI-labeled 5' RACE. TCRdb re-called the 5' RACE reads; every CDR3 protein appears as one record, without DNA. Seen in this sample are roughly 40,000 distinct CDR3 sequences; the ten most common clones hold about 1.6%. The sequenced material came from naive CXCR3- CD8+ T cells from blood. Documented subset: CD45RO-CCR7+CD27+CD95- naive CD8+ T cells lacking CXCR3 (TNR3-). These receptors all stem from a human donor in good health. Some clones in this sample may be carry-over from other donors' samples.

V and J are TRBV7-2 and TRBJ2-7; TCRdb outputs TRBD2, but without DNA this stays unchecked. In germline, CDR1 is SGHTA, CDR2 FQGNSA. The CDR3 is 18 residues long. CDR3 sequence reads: CASSIGTSGTEGSYEQYF.

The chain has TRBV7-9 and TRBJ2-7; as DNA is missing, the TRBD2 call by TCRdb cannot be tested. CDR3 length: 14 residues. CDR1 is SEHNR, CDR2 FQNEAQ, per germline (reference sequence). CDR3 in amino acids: CASSGDLSSYEQYF. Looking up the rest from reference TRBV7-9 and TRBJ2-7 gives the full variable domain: DTGVSQNPRHKITKRGQNVTFRCDPISEHNRLYWYRQTLGQGPEFLTYFQNEAQLEKSRLLSDRFSAERPKGSFSTLEIQRTEQGDSAMYLCASSGDLSSYEQYFGPGTRLTVT.

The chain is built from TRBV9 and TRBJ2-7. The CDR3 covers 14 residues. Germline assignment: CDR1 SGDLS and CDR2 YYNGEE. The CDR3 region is CASSAGSSSYEQYF.

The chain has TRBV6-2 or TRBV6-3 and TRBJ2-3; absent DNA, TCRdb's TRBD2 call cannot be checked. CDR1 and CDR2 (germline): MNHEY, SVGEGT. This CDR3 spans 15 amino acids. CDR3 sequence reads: CASSYPSGVPDTQYF.

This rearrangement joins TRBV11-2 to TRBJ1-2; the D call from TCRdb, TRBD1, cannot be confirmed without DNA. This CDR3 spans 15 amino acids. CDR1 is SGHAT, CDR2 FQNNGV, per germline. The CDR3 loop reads CASPYRERISYGYTF.

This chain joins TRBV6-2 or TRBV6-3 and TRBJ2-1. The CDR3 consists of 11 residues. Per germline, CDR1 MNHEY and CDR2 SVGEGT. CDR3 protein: CASSTLREQFF.

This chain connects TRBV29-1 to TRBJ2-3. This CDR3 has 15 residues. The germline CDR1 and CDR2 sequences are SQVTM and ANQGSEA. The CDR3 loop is CSVEVNADLTDTQYF.